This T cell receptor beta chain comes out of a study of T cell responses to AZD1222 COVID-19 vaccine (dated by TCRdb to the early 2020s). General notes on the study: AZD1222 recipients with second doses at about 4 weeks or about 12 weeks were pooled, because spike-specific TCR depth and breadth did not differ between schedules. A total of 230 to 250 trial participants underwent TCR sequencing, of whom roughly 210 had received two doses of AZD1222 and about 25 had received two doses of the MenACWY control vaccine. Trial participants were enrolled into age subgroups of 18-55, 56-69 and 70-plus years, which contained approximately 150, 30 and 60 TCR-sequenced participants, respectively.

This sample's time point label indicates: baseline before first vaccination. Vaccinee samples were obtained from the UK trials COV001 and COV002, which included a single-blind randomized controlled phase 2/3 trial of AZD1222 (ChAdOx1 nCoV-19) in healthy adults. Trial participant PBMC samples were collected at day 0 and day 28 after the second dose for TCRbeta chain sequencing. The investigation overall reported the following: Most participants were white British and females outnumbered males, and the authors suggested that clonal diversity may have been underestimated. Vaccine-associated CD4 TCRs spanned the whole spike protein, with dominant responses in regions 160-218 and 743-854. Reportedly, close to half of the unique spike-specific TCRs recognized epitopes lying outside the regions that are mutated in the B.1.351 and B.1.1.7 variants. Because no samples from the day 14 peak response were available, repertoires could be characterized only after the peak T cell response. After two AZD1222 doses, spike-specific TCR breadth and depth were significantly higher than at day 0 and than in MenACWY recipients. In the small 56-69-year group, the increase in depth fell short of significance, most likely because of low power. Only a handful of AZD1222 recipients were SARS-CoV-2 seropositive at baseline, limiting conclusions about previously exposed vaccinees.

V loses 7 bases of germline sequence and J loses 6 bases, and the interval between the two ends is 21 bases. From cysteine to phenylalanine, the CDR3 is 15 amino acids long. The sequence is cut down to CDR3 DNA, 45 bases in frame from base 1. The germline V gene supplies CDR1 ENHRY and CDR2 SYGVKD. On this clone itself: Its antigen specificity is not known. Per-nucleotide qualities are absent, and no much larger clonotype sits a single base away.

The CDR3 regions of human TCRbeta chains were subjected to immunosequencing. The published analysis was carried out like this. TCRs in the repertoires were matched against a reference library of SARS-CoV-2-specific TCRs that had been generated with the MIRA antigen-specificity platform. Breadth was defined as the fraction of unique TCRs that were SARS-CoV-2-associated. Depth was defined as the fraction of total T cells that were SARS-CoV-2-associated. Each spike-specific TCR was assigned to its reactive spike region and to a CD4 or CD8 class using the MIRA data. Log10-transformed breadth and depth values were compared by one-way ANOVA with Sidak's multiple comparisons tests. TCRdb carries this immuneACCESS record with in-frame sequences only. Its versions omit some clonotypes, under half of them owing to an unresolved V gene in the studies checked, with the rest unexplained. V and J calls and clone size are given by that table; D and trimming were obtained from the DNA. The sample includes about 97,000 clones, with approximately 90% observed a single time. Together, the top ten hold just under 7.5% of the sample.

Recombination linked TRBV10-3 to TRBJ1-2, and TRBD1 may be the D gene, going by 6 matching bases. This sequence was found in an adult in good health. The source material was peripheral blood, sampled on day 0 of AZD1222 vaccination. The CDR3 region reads CAINPAQGIGNGYTF. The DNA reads TGTGCCATCAACCCAGCACAGGGAATCGGGAATGGCTACACCTTC.